Below are 12 T cell receptor beta chains sequenced from a single sample in a study of CD8 T cells in ankylosing spondylitis. TCRdb ran MiXCR on the 5' RACE reads and lists one entry per CDR3 protein. The sample contains 250,000 to 400,000 distinct CDR3 sequences, 11% of which appear only once. Sequencing input: blood, either unsorted or a sorted T cell fraction (not recorded which). These receptors were collected from a female donor with ankylosing spondylitis or in good health (not recorded which).

This clonotype has at least ten counts. The V call is TRBV5-5, the J call TRBJ2-5, with 11 bases aligning to TRBD1. Germline CDR1 reads SGHKS; CDR2 reads YYEKEE (reference sequence). With V trimmed by 0 bases and J by 10 bases, 14 bases remained unmatched. The CDR3 length is 17 residues. CDR3 sequence reads: CASSLAVRGGQGALQYF. CDR3 nucleotide sequence: TGTGCCAGCAGCTTGGCCGTACGCGGTGGACAGGGGGCTCTCCAGTACTTC.

This chain links TRBV24-1 with TRBJ2-1; D may be TRBD1 (6 bases). The CDR3 runs 19 residues. The germline CDR1 and CDR2 sequences are KGHDR and SFDVKD. The ends were cut back, 2 bases at V and 1 base at J, with 20 bases in the middle. As DNA, the CDR3 is TGTGCCACCAGTGATTCCGGGACACAGGGCGGCTTTTCCTACAATGAGCAGTTCTTC. Encoded protein: CATSDSGTQGGFSYNEQFF.

In this sample, this clonotype turned up many times. This chain connects TRBV5-1 to TRBJ2-7; D perhaps matches TRBD2 (6 bases). V was shortened by 0 bases and J by 5 bases, with 15 bases between the two germline ends. Germline CDR1 SGHRS, CDR2 YFSETQ. The CDR3 is 15 amino acids. CDR3 bases: TGCGCCAGCAGCTTGGGCCCCACTAGCATCCACGAGCAGTACTTC. Amino acid sequence: CASSLGPTSIHEQYF.

This clonotype appeared many times. The chain is built from TRBV3-1 and TRBJ2-7, with unresolved D. From germline, CDR1 is LGHDT and CDR2 YNNKEL (reference sequence). V shed 0 bases and J shed 1 base, with 10 bases lying between them. The CDR3 runs to 15 residues. The CDR3 coding sequence is TGTGCCAGCAGCCAAGATTGGGTCCGATCCTACGAGCAGTACTTC. The encoded protein is CASSQDWVRSYEQYF.

Worth noting for this clonotype: A read error is possible here, since a much larger clone lies one base away. J is TRBJ2-3 and V is TRBV10-3; D could derive from TRBD1 or TRBD2 (6 bases each). Germline assignment: CDR1 ENHRY and CDR2 SYGVKD. The CDR3 loop spans 14 amino acids. Here the CDR3 reads CAISGGAGTHTQYF. Here the CDR3 DNA reads TGTGCCATCAGTGGGGGGGCAGGCACACATACGCAGTATTTT.

The chain employs TRBV5-5 and TRBJ2-1; D may be TRBD1 (5 bases). CDR3 length: 15 amino acids. Germline CDR1 reads SGHKS; CDR2 reads YYEKEE (reference sequence). V was trimmed by 6 bases and J by 5 bases, leaving 18 bases between them. As DNA, the CDR3 is TGTGCCAGCACCTACTCACCGACAGCACACAATGAGCAGTTCTTC. Its protein is CASTYSPTAHNEQFF.

This clonotype was detected many times. The chain employs TRBV10-2 and TRBJ2-1; TRBD2 matches at 12 bases. Per the germline V gene, CDR1 is WSHSY and CDR2 is SAAADI. V lost 6 bases to trimming and J lost 9 bases; unmatched junction nucleotides: 9. This CDR3 contains 15 residues. CDR3 DNA: TGCGCCAGCAGCATACTAGCGGGGGGAGTTGGTGAGCAGTTCTTC. Its translation is CASSILAGGVGEQFF.

This rearrangement joins TRBV7-9 to TRBJ2-5, with D perhaps matching TRBD2 (5 bases). V was clipped by 2 bases and J by 2 bases, with 15 bases between them. Germline V gene lookup returns CDR1 SEHNR and CDR2 FQNEAQ (reference sequence). The CDR3 spans 16 residues. CDR3 protein: CASSLRDQRDQETQYF. CDR3 in DNA: TGTGCCAGCAGCTTAAGAGACCAGAGGGATCAAGAGACCCAGTACTTC.

The rearrangement joins TRBV12-3 or TRBV12-4 to TRBJ1-5, with D hard to call. CDR3 size: 12 residues. Trimming pared 6 bases from V and 6 bases from J, leaving 9 bases between. CDR3 residues: CASSSEIQPQHF. DNA of the CDR3: TGTGCCAGCAGCTCGGAGATTCAGCCCCAGCATTTT.

This clonotype was recorded at least ten times. V and J are TRBV29-1 and TRBJ2-3, with D tentatively TRBD2 (5 bases). Germline values: CDR1 SQVTM, CDR2 ANQGSEA. Trimming removed 3 bases from V and 0 bases from J, with 7 bases in between. This CDR3 region has 13 residues. CDR3 DNA sequence: TGCAGCGTTGACGGGGTTAGCACAGATACGCAGTATTTT. Amino acids: CSVDGVSTDTQYF.

The genes are TRBV12-3 or TRBV12-4 and TRBJ2-5, with D perhaps TRBD2 (6 bases). The CDR3 loop spans 14 amino acids. Trimming took off 1 base at V and 6 bases at J, with 12 bases between the two ends. The CDR3 is CASSLGGGLKTQYF. The CDR3 nucleotides read TGTGCCAGCAGTTTAGGAGGAGGGCTAAAGACCCAGTACTTC.

V usage is TRBV24-1 and J usage is TRBJ2-3; 7 bases are a match to TRBD1. J was trimmed by 4 bases and V by 9 bases; bases with no gene match: 9. The length of the CDR3 is 14 residues. Germline loops: CDR1 KGHDR, CDR2 SFDVKD. The CDR3 sequence: CATARTGGADTQYF. CDR3 nucleotides: TGTGCCACCGCCCGGACAGGAGGCGCAGATACGCAGTATTTT.